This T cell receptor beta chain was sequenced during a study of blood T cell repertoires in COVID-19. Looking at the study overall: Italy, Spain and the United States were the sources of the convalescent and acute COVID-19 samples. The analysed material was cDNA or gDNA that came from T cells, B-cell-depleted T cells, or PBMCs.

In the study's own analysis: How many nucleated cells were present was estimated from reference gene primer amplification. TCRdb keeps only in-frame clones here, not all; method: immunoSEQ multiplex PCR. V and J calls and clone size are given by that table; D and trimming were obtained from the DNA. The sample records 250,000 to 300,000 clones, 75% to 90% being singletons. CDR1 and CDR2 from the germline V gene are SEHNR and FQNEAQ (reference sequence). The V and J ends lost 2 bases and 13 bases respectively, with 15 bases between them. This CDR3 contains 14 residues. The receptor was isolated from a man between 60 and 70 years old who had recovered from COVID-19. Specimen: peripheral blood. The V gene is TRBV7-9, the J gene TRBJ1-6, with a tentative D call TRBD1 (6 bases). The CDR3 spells CASSLSGAGDPLHF. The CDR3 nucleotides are TGTGCCAGCAGCTTATCAGGGGCAGGGGATCCCCTCCACTTT.